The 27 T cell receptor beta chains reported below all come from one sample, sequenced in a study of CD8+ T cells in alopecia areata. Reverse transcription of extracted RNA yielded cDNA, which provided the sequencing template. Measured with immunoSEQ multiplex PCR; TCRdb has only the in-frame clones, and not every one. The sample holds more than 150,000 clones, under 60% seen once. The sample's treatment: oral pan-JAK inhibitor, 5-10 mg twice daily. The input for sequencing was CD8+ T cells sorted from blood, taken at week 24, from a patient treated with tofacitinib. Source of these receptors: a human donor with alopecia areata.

CDR3 sequence reads: CAIRVPHSGANVLTF. CDR3 sequence (DNA): TGTGCCATCAGGGTCCCGCACTCTGGGGCCAACGTCCTGACTTTC. The chain couples TRBV10-3 to TRBJ2-6; D unresolved. This CDR3 spans 15 amino acids. Trimming removed 6 bases at V and 0 bases at J, with 9 bases between. CDR1 is ENHRY and CDR2 is SYGVKD in the germline V gene.

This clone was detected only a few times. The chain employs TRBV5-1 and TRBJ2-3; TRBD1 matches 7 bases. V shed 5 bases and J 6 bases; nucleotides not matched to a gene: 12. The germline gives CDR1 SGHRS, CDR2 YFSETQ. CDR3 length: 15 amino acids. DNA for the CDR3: TGCGCCAGCAGGCCGGAAACAGGGGAAGTTGATACGCAGTATTTT. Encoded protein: CASRPETGEVDTQYF.

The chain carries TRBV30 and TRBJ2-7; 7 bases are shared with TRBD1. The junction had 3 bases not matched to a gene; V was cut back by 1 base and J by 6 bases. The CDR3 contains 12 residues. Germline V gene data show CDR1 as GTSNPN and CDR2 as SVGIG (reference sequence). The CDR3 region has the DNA TGTGCCTGGAGTGGCCCAGGGGGCGAGCAGTACTTC. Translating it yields CAWSGPGGEQYF.

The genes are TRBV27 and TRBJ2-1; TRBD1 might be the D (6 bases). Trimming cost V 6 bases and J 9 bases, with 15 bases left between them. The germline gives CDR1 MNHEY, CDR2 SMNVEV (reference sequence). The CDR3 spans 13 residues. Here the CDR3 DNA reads TGTGCCAGCAGCATAACAGGGCTCCCTGAGCAGTTCTTC. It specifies CASSITGLPEQFF.

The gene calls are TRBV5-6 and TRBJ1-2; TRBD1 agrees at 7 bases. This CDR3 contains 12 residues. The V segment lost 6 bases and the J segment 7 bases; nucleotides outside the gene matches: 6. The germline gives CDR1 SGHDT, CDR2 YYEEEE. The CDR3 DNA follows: TGTGCCAGCACCACAGGGGAGGTTGGCTACACCTTC. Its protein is CASTTGEVGYTF. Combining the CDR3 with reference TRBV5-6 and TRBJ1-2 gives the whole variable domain DAGVTQSPTHLIKTRGQQVTLRCSPKSGHDTVSWYQQALGQGPQFIFQYYEEEERQRGNFPDRFSGHQFPNYSSELNVNALLLGDSALYLCASTTGEVGYTFGSGTRLTVV.

The CDR3 loop reads CASSSDRGGTEAFF. The CDR3 DNA sequence: TGTGCCAGCAGCAGCGACAGGGGCGGCACTGAAGCTTTCTTT. The rearrangement links TRBV7-9 to TRBJ1-1; 8 nucleotides match TRBD1. From germline, CDR1 is SEHNR and CDR2 FQNEAQ (reference sequence). The V and J ends lost 5 bases and 4 bases, in that order; junction bases with no gene match: 6. This CDR3 region has 14 residues.

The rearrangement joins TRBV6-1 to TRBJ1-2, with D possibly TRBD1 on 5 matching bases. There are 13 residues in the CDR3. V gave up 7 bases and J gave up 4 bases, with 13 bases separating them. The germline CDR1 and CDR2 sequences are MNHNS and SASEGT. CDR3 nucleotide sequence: TGTGCCAGCACTCAACAGGACCGCTATGGCTACACCTTC. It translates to CASTQQDRYGYTF.

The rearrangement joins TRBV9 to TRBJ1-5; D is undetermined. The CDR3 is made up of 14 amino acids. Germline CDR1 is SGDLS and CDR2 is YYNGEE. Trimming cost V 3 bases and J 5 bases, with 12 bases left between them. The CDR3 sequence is CASSGRAGDQPQHF. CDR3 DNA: TGTGCCAGCAGCGGGAGGGCGGGCGATCAGCCCCAGCATTTT.

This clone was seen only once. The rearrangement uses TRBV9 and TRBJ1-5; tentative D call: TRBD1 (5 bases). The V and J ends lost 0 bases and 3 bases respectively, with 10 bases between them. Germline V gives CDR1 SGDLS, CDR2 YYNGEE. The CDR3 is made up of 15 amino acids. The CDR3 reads CASSVDDSHNQPQHF. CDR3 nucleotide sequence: TGTGCCAGCAGCGTAGATGACAGCCACAATCAGCCCCAGCATTTT.

CDR3 nucleotide sequence: TGTGCCAGCAGCTTATTTTCCCCGACTAGCTCGCCAGATACGCAGTATTTT. It translates to CASSLFSPTSSPDTQYF. The chain links TRBV7-9 to TRBJ2-3, with TRBD2 identical over 7 bases. Germline CDR1 and CDR2: SEHNR and FQNEAQ (reference sequence). The CDR3 runs to 17 residues. Trimming at V came to 2 bases and at J to 4 bases, leaving 12 bases not matched to a gene.

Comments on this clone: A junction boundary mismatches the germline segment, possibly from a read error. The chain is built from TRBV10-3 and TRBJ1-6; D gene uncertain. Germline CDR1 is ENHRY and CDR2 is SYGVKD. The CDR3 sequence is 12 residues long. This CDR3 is CASSYSNSPLHF. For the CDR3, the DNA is TGTGCCAGCAGTTACTCGAATTCACCCCTCCACTTT.

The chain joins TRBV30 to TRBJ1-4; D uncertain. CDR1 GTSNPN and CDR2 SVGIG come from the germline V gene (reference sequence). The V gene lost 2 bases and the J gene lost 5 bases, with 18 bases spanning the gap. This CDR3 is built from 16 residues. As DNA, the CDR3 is TGTGCCTGGAGTAAGGATTTCTGGGGATCGAATGAAAAACTGTTTTTT. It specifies CAWSKDFWGSNEKLFF.

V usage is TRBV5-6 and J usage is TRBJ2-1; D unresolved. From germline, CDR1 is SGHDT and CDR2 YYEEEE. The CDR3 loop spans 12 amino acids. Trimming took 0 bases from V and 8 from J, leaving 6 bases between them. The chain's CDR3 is CASSLALDEQFF. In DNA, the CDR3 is TGTGCCAGCAGCTTGGCCCTGGATGAGCAGTTCTTC.

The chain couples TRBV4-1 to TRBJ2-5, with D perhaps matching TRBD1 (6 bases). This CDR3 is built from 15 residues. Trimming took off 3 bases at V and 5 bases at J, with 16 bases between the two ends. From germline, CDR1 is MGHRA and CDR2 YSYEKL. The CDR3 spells CASSHDPAGEETQYF. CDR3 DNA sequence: TGCGCCAGCAGCCACGACCCAGCAGGGGAGGAGACCCAGTACTTC.

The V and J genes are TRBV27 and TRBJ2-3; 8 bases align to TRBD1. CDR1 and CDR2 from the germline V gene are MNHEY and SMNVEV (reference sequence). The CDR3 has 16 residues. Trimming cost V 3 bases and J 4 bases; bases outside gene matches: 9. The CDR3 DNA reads TGTGCCAGCAGTTTCCCAGGGGGCTCTCCGGCAGATACGCAGTATTTT. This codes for CASSFPGGSPADTQYF.

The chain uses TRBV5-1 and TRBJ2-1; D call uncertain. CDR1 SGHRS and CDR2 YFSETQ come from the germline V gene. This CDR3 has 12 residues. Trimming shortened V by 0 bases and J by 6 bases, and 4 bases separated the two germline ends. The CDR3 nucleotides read TGCGCCAGCAGCTTGGGTTCCAATGAGCAGTTCTTC. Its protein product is CASSLGSNEQFF. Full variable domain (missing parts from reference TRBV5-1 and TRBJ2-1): KAGVTQTPRYLIKTRGQQVTLSCSPISGHRSVSWYQQTPGQGLQFLFEYFSETQRNKGNFPGRFSGRQFSNSRSEMNVSTLELGDSALYLCASSLGSNEQFFGPGTRLTVL.

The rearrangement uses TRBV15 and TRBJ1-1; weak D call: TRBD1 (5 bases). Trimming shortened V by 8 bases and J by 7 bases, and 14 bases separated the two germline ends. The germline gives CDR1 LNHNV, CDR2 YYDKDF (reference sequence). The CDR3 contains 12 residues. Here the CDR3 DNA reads TGTGCCACCCGTGGCACAGGCGGTGAAGCTTTCTTT. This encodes CATRGTGGEAFF.

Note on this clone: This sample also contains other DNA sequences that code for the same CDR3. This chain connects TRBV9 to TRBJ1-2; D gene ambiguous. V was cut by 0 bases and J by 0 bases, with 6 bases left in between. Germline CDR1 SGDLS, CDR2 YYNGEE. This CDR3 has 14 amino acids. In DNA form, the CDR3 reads TGTGCCAGCAGCGTAGGTGGAGCTAACTATGGCTACACCTTC. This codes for CASSVGGANYGYTF.

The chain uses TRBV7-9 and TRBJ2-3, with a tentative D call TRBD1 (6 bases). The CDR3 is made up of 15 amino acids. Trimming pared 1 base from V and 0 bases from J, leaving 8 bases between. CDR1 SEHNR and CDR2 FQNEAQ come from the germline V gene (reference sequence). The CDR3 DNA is TGTGCCAGCAGCTTAGGGACAGCCAGCACAGATACGCAGTATTTT. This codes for CASSLGTASTDTQYF.

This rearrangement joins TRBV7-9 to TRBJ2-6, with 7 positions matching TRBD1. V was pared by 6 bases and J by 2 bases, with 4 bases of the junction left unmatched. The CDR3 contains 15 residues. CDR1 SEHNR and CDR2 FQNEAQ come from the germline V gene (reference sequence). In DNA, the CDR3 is TGTGCCAGCAGAACCGACAGGGCTGGGGCCAACGTCCTGACTTTC. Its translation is CASRTDRAGANVLTF. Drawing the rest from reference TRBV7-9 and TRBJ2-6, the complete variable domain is DTGVSQNPRHKITKRGQNVTFRCDPISEHNRLYWYRQTLGQGPEFLTYFQNEAQLEKSRLLSDRFSAERPKGSFSTLEIQRTEQGDSAMYLCASRTDRAGANVLTFGAGSRLTVL.

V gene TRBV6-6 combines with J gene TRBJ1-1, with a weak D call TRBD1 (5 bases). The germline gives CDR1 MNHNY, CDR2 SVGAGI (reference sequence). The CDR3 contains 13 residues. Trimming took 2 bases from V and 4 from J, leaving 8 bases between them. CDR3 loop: CASSYVGGTEAFF. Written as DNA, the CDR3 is TGTGCCAGCAGTTACGTGGGGGGCACTGAAGCTTTCTTT.

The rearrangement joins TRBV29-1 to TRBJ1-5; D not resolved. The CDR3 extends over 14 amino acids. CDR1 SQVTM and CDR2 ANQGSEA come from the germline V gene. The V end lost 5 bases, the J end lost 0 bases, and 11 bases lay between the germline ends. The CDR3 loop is CSVSGQDSNQPQHF. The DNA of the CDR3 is TGCAGCGTTAGTGGGCAGGATAGCAATCAGCCCCAGCATTTT.

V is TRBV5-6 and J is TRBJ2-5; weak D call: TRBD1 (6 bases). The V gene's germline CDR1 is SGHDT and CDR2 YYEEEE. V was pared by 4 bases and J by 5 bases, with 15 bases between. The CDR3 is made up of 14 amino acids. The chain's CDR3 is CASSQWTAGETQYF. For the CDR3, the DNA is TGTGCCAGCAGCCAGTGGACAGCAGGGGAGACCCAGTACTTC.

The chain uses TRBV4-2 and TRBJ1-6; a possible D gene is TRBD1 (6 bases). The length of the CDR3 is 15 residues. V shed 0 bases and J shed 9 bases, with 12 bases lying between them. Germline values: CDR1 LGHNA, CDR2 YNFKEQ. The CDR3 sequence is CASSQDRTDSSPLHF. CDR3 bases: TGTGCCAGCAGCCAAGATAGGACGGACAGTTCACCCCTCCACTTT.

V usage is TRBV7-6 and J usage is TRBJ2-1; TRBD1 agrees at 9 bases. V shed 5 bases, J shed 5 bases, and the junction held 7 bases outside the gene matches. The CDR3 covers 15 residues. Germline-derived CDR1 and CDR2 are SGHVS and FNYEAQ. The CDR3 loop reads CASSTRDREDNEQFF. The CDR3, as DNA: TGTGCCAGCAGCACCCGGGACAGGGAGGACAATGAGCAGTTCTTC.

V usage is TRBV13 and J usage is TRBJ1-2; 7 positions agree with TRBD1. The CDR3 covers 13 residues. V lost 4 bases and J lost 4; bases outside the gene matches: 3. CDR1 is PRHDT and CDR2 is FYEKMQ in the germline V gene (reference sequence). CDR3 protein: CASSSQGTYGYTF. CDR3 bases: TGTGCCAGCAGCTCACAGGGGACCTATGGCTACACCTTC.

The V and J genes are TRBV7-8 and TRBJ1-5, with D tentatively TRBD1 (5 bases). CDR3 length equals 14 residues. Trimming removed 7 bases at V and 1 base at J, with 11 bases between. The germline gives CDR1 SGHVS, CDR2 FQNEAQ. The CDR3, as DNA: TGTGCCAGCAACCGCGGGGGGAGCAATCAGCCCCAGCATTTT. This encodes CASNRGGSNQPQHF.